These 2 T cell receptor beta chains share one sample of origin, sequenced in a study of shared clonotypes between healthy human individuals (TCRdb year 2020). Library prep was done by the immunoSEQ multiplex PCR assay. TCRdb's version of the immuneACCESS table is confined to in-frame rearrangements and falls short of the full clone set. An unresolved V gene accounts for under half of the shortfall where checked; the remainder is of unknown origin. In this sample the table shows roughly 2.1 million clones, 85% to 95% of which occur a single time. Of the sample, under 2% is held by the ten largest clones. CD8 naive samples were CD45RO-negative cells positively selected for CCR7, giving a CD45RA+CCR7+ population that excluded TemRA cells. Material: naive CD8+ T cells from PBMCs. The cell subset or site label for this specimen denotes: CD45RA+CCR7+. These receptors were obtained from a man aged 18 to 30 in good health. Some clones in this sample may be carry-over from other donors' samples.

The chain joins TRBV5-5 to TRBJ2-1, with D perhaps being TRBD1 or TRBD2 (5 bases each). The CDR3 is 12 amino acids. The V end was cut by 6 bases, the J end by 7 bases, with 11 bases between. CDR1 and CDR2 (germline): SGHKS, YYEKEE (reference sequence). The CDR3 DNA reads TGTGCCAGCACCTGGGGGTCTAATGAGCAGTTCTTC. Protein sequence: CASTWGSNEQFF.

The chain combines TRBV4-1 with TRBJ2-1, with 9 nucleotides matching TRBD2. The CDR3 totals 18 residues. V was clipped by 0 bases and J by 0 bases; unmatched bases: 6. CDR1 MGHRA and CDR2 YSYEKL come from the germline V gene. The CDR3 coding sequence is TGCGCCAGCAGCCAAGACGGCCTAGCGGGAACCTCCTACAATGAGCAGTTCTTC. This translates into CASSQDGLAGTSYNEQFF.